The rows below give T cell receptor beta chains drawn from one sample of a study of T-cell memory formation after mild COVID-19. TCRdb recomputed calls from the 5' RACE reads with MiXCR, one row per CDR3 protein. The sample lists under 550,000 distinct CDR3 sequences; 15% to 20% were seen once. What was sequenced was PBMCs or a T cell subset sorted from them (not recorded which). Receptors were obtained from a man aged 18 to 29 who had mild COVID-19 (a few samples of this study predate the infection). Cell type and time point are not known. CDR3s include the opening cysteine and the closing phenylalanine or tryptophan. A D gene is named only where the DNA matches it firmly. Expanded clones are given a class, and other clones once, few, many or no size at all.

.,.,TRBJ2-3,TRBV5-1,TGCGCCACTATGCTGAGGGGCGGAGGCACAGATACGCAGTATTTT,CATMLRGGGTDTQYF
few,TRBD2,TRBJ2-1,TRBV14,TGTGCCAGCAGGGAGCGGGGCTACAATGAGCAGTTCTTC,CASRERGYNEQFF
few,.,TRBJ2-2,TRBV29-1,TGCAGCGGGGGGAGCGGTGTTAACACCGGGGAGCTGTTTTTT,CSGGSGVNTGELFF
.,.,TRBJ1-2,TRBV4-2,TGTGCCAGCAGCCAAGAGGGGGGGCAGGGGAACGGTGGCTACACCTTC,CASSQEGGQGNGGYTF
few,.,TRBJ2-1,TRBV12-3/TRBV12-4,.,CASSFFGQGIDEQFF
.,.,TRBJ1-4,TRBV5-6,TGTGCCAGCAGCCCGCTTTCGGGGACGGAGAATGAAAAACTGTTTTTT,CASSPLSGTENEKLFF
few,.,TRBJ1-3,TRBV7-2,TGTGCCAGCAGCTCACAGGGCTTCTCTGGAAACACCATATATTTT,CASSSQGFSGNTIYF
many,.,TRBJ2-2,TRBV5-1,TGCGCCAGCAGCTCGGGCCCGGGAGAAGGCACCGGGGAGCTGTTTTTT,CASSSGPGEGTGELFF
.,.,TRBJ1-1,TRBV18,TGTGCCAGCTTCCCCCTCGGGATGGGGACTGAAGCTTTCTTT,CASFPLGMGTEAFF
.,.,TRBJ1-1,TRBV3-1,TGTGCCAGCAGCCAAGACAACGGAGCGAGGACTGAAGCTTTCTTT,CASSQDNGARTEAFF
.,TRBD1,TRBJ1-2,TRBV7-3,TGTGCCAGCAGCCGATTTCCGGGACAGAAAAACTATGGCTACACCTTC,CASSRFPGQKNYGYTF
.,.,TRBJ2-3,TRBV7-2,TGTGCCAGCAGCTTCGAAGGGCGGGGTTATACCACAGATACGCAGTATTTT,CASSFEGRGYTTDTQYF
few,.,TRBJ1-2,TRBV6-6,TGTGCCAGCAGTCGACAGGTTCGGGTGAACTATGGCTACACCTTC,CASSRQVRVNYGYTF
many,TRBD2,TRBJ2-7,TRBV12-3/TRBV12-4,TGTGCCAGCAGCCAGACTAGCGGGGCAGAGTACGAGCAGTACTTC,CASSQTSGAEYEQYF
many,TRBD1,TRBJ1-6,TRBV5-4,TGTGCCAGCAGCTTCGGACAGGGGAATTCACCCCTCCACTTT,CASSFGQGNSPLHF
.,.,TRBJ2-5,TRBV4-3,TGCGCCAGCAGCCAAGGTACAGGCCCCCCGGGCGAGACCCAGTACTTC,CASSQGTGPPGETQYF
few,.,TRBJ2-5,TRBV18,TGTGCCAGCTCACCCTACGGGGACCAAGAGACCCAGTACTTC,CASSPYGDQETQYF
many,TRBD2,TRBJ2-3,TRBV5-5,TGTGCCAGCAGCGTACTAGCGGGGCCAGATACGCAGTATTTT,CASSVLAGPDTQYF
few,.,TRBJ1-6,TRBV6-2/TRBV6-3,TGTGCCAGCAGGACGGTGAGTCCCCTCCACTTT,CASRTVSPLHF
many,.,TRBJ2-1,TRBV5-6,TGTGCCAGCAGTCTGGGGGTAGACAATGAGCAGTTCTTC,CASSLGVDNEQFF
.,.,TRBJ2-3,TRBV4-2,TGTGCCAGCAGCCGAGAACGAGGACGGGGTTGGGTGGATACGCAGTATTTT,CASSRERGRGWVDTQYF
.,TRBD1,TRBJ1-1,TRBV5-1,TGCGCCAGCAGCGAGACAGGGCAGACTGAAGCTTTCTTT,CASSETGQTEAFF
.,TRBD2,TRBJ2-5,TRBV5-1,TGCGCCAGCAGCTTGATAGGACTAGCGGGGGCTGGAGAGACCCAGTACTTC,CASSLIGLAGAGETQYF